Below, one T cell receptor (beta chain) is given with its context. What antigen it recognizes has not been identified. There are no base qualities to consult, and no much larger clone falls within one base. The data derive from a study of shared clonotypes between healthy human individuals (TCRdb year 2020). Turning to the overall study: A couple of women and three men aged 18 to 49 years were included in the cohort. For each donor, CD4 naive and CD4 memory were each given three plates, CD8 naive was given two plates, and CD8 memory was given one plate. Blood TCR repertoires of roughly five healthy adults were deeply sequenced to estimate repertoire size and the extent of clonotype sharing between individuals. Libraries were prepared and TCR repertoires were sequenced by different laboratories using diverse techniques, in order to increase sequencing depth and limit assay-specific biases. Leukapheresis yielded between about 0.94 and 9 billion PBMCs per donor. Paper-wide results and their limitations: Naive subsets generally had larger estimated clonotype richness than memory subsets did. The genetic and exposure-history diversity represented was limited by the small number of donors. Pairwise subsampling indicated that sequencing depth was expected to affect the degree of clonotype sharing among donors. Sharing across a few donors was observed for approximately 5% of naive CD4, over 3% of naive CD8, 2% to 2.5% of memory CD4, and about 0.4% of memory CD8 clonotypes. Incomplete sequencing was indicated by rarefaction of sorted-subset datasets, despite the large sequencing depth. Higher generation probabilities were observed for clonotypes shared by all four sorted-subset donors than for non-shared clonotypes. Sampling was restricted to blood, and TCR repertoires in tissues likely differ from the TCR repertoires found in blood.

Using the deep immunoSEQ assay, multiplex PCR amplified TCR CDR3 regions from genomic DNA. For each cell subset, the extracted genomic DNA was distributed evenly across all wells of several immunoSEQ 96-well plates, and each plate served as one replicate. Each replicate PCR for sorted subsets received around 200 ng genomic DNA, equal to about 30,000 T cell genomes. Purified libraries were quantified with a Qubit 3.0 fluorometer, sized on a Bioanalyzer 2100, and re-quantified with the KAPA Library Quantification kit. Each immunoSEQ 96-well plate was sequenced on its own single-read 150-cycle Illumina NextSeq 550 flow cell. As for how the authors treated the data: Because the immunoSEQ output included only junctional sequences and no quality scores, the filtering could not be the same as the filtering used for full-length reads. To assign V/J genes and CDR3, sequences were annotated against IMGT germline references using PyIR, a Python wrapper for IgBLAST v1.9. Reads were filtered out if the reads had weak V/J assignments (E-value above 1e-6), no CDR3, stop codons, out-of-frame junctions, or ambiguous translated residues. V3J clonotypes were defined as sequences sharing the same inferred V gene, J gene, and CDR3 amino acid sequence. Percentage overlap between repertoires was calculated by dividing the number of shared unique clonotypes by the size of the smaller repertoire. RTK rarefaction, the Chao1 estimator, and Recon v2.1 estimates of unobserved clonotypes were used to assess repertoire richness. OLGA was used to compute generation probabilities for all TCRbeta clonotypes that the gDNA method yielded from a handful of donors. TCRdb took this table from immuneACCESS and kept in-frame rearrangements with V and J called. Such tables lack part of the clones; where checked against another copy, unresolved V genes explain under half of the gap, and the rest is unexplained. V and J calls and clone size are given by that table; D and trimming were obtained from the DNA. This sample has around 1,000,000 clones in its table, and approximately 77% of those were observed once. The ten largest clones add up to 0.85% to 1% of the sample.

The germline ends are 10 bases apart after V is trimmed by 1 base and J by 1 base. Per the germline V gene, SGHTA is the CDR1 and FQGTGA is the CDR2. The CDR3 starts with the cysteine, ends with the phenylalanine, and has 15 residues. Kept here is only the CDR3 DNA, which spans 45 bases and is read in frame from base 1. Healthy HIV-negative adults with no recently reported acute infections or vaccinations were included as donors. All donors were Caucasian adults living in Nashville, Tennessee, USA. CD4+ T cells were enriched through magnetic negative selection, after which naive cells were positively selected on CD45RA and the remaining negative fraction served as the memory subset. After blood collection by leukapheresis, PBMCs were isolated using Ficoll-Histopaque density gradient centrifugation and then cryopreserved in the vapor phase of liquid nitrogen. Analytical flow cytometry was used to check the purity and quantity of each magnetically sorted T cell population. Genomic DNA was isolated from every sorted fraction and measured by UV absorbance on a Nanodrop 2000c.

Sequenced sample: memory CD4+ T cells from PBMCs. The cell subset or site label corresponds to: CD45RA-negative fraction. The chain is encoded by TRBV7-3 joined to TRBJ1-1, with no confidently assigned D gene. The clonotype originates from a man younger than 30 in good health. Some clones in this sample may be carry-over from other donors' samples. The CDR3 region: CASSLIGLGNTEAFF. The DNA sequence reads TGTGCCAGCAGCTTAATCGGACTCGGGAACACTGAAGCTTTCTTT.